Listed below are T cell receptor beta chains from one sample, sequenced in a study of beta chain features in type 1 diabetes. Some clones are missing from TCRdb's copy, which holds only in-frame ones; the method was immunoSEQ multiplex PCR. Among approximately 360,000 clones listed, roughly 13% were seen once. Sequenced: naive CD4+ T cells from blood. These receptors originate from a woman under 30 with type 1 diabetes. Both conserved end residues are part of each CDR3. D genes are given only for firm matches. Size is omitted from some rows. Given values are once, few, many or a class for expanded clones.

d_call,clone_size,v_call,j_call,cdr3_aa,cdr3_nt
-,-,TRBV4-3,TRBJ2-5,CASSQAGGGETQYF,TGCGCCAGCAGCCAAGCAGGGGGAGGCGAGACCCAGTACTTC
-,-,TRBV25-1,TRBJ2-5,CASSEVVVETQYF,TGTGCCAGCAGTGAAGTAGTGGTGGAGACCCAGTACTTC
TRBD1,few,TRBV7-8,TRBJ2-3,CASSLGQGPDTQYF,TGTGCCAGCAGCCTAGGACAGGGCCCAGATACGCAGTATTTT
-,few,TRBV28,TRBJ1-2,CASSLAYGYTF,TGTGCCAGCAGTTTGGCTTATGGCTACACCTTC
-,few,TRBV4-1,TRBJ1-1,CASSRPGTRPNTEAFF,TGCGCCAGCAGCCGACCCGGGACACGACCGAACACTGAAGCTTTCTTT
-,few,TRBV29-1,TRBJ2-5,CSAGLNDRGTQYF,TGCAGCGCGGGACTTAACGATCGGGGGACCCAGTACTTC
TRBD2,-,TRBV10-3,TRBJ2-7,CAISDKLAGAGEQYF,TGTGCCATCAGTGACAAACTAGCGGGAGCAGGGGAGCAGTACTTC
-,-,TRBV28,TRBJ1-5,CASSSVSGQPQHF,TGTGCCAGCAGTTCTGTATCAGGTCAGCCCCAGCATTTT
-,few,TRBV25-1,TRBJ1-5,CASSPGSASNQPQHF,TGTGCCAGCAGCCCGGGGTCTGCCAGCAATCAGCCCCAGCATTTT
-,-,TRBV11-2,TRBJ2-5,CASSLSQKTQYF,TGTGCCAGCAGCTTATCACAGAAGACCCAGTACTTC
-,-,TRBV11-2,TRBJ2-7,CASSSPTSGVVEQYF,TGTGCCAGCAGCTCCCCGACGTCAGGCGTAGTCGAGCAGTACTTC
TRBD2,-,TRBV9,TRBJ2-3,CASSAGRWKRGADTQYF,TGTGCCAGCAGCGCAGGACGGTGGAAGCGGGGAGCAGATACGCAGTATTTT
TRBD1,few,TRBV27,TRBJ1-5,CASSLGTGVGQPQHF,TGTGCCAGCAGTTTGGGGACAGGGGTAGGACAGCCCCAGCATTTT
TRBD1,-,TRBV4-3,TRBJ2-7,CASSLTGGHMSEQYF,TGCGCCAGCAGCTTAACAGGGGGCCACATGTCCGAGCAGTACTTC
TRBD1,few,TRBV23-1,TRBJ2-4,CASTRQGAAKNIQYF,TGCGCCAGTACTAGACAGGGAGCGGCCAAAAACATTCAGTACTTC